A single sample is the source of the 20 T cell receptor beta chains below, sequenced in a study of identical twins. TCRdb itself ran the 5' RACE reads through MiXCR, one entry per CDR3 protein. The table includes some 270,000 distinct CDR3 sequences, approximately 8.3% detected once. These data were also reused for a study on yellow fever vaccine responses in identical twins.

Sample: CD8+ T cells sorted from blood. The receptors were gathered from a woman aged 18-30 years in good health.

There are many counts of this clonotype. The chain is built from TRBV4-1 and TRBJ2-5; D unclear. Germline CDR1 MGHRA, CDR2 YSYEKL. Trimming stripped 1 base from V and 0 bases from J, with 6 bases between. This CDR3 region has 14 residues. The CDR3 sequence: CASSQVGYQETQYF. The CDR3 DNA is TGCGCCAGCAGCCAAGTGGGGTACCAAGAGACCCAGTACTTC.

This clonotype occurred many times. V is TRBV27 and J is TRBJ2-7; 10 bases match TRBD2. Germline CDR1 reads MNHEY; CDR2 reads SMNVEV (reference sequence). Germline trimming cut 0 bases from V and 11 bases from J; bases unmatched to any gene: 7. This CDR3 spans 14 amino acids. The CDR3 nucleotides are TGTGCCAGCAGTTTATCAGCGGGGGGGCCTAGGGAGTACTTC. This codes for CASSLSAGGPREYF.

This clonotype was seen at least ten times. This chain connects TRBV20-1 to TRBJ1-1; no clear D. Per the germline V gene, CDR1 is DFQATT and CDR2 is SNEGSKA (reference sequence). The CDR3 is 13 amino acids. Trimming shortened V by 6 bases and J by 0 bases, and 11 bases separated the two germline ends. CDR3 protein: CSANRFLNTEAFF. DNA of the CDR3: TGCAGTGCCAACAGATTTTTGAACACTGAAGCTTTCTTT.

This clonotype has a handful of counts. The chain has TRBV7-9 and TRBJ2-1, with 8 bases matching TRBD1. J lost 9 bases, V lost 5 bases, and 9 bases had no gene match. The CDR3 consists of 14 residues. Germline V lookup: CDR1 SEHNR, CDR2 FQNEAQ (reference sequence). The chain's CDR3 is CASSPGQGNFEQFF. In DNA, the CDR3 is TGTGCCAGCAGCCCCGGACAGGGTAATTTTGAGCAGTTCTTC.

The J gene is TRBJ1-2, the V gene TRBV5-6, with 8 bases that match TRBD1. CDR3 size: 14 residues. CDR1 and CDR2 from the germline V gene are SGHDT and YYEEEE. After removal of 3 bases from V and 8 bases from J, the junction contained 9 bases not matched to a gene. The CDR3 DNA sequence: TGTGCCAGCAGCTCCGCCGGGACAGGTGGGGGCTACACCTTC. Amino acids: CASSSAGTGGGYTF.

The chain uses TRBV11-2 and TRBJ2-4; D remains ambiguous. Trimming stripped 6 bases from V and 2 bases from J, with 14 bases between. This CDR3 has 15 amino acids. The germline V gene has CDR1 SGHAT and CDR2 FQNNGV. The CDR3 DNA is TGTGCCAGCAGTCGTAAGGGTGGGTCCAAAAACATTCAGTACTTC. Translating it yields CASSRKGGSKNIQYF.

The V call is TRBV4-1, the J call TRBJ2-7, with D hard to call. Trimming left V 2 bases short and J 3 bases short, with 14 bases between. This CDR3 has 15 amino acids. Germline CDR1 reads MGHRA; CDR2 reads YSYEKL. CDR3 coding DNA: TGCGCCAGCAGCCAACCCCCCCCCGGCAACTACGAGCAGTACTTC. It encodes CASSQPPPGNYEQYF.

This clonotype was seen ten or more times. CDR3 region: CASSLSGFSYEQYF. The CDR3 DNA reads TGTGCCAGCAGTTTATCCGGCTTTTCCTACGAGCAGTACTTC. This rearrangement joins TRBV27 to TRBJ2-7; D is undetermined. Germline lookup yields CDR1 MNHEY and CDR2 SMNVEV (reference sequence). V was pared by 0 bases and J by 1 base, with 7 bases between. The CDR3 loop spans 14 amino acids.

For this clonotype: The junction shows a germline mismatch at one end, possibly a read error. The rearrangement uses TRBV10-3 and TRBJ2-7, with no clear D. Germline V gene data show CDR1 as ENHRY and CDR2 as SYGVKD. CDR3 length: 14 residues. CDR3 amino acids: CATSENAGYREQYF. DNA for the CDR3: TGTGCCACCAGTGAGAACGCAGGATACCGGGAGCAGTACTTC.

There are many counts of this clonotype. The chain recombines TRBV4-3 with TRBJ2-3; possibly TRBD1 or TRBD2 for D (5 bases each). Trimming shortened V by 0 bases and J by 1 base, and 8 bases separated the two germline ends. The CDR3 runs 15 residues. In germline, CDR1 is LGHNA, CDR2 YSLEER. In DNA form, the CDR3 reads TGCGCCAGCAGCCAAGATGGGACGGGCACAGATACGCAGTATTTT. Its protein product is CASSQDGTGTDTQYF.

The chain is built from TRBV20-1 and TRBJ2-3; 16 bases are a match to TRBD2. The CDR3 loop spans 17 amino acids. Germline values: CDR1 DFQATT, CDR2 SNEGSKA (reference sequence). Trimming took 4 bases from V and 4 from J; bases not matched to a gene: 8. In DNA form, the CDR3 reads TGCAGTGCTACTGTGGGACTAGCGGGGGGGCCGGCAGATACGCAGTATTTT. Amino acid sequence: CSATVGLAGGPADTQYF.

The chain carries TRBV4-1 and TRBJ1-6, with D possibly being TRBD1 (5 bases). Germline lookup yields CDR1 MGHRA and CDR2 YSYEKL. Trimming shortened V by 3 bases and J by 14 bases, and 8 bases separated the two germline ends. CDR3 length: 11 amino acids. The CDR3 is CASSQGGALHF. CDR3 in DNA: TGCGCCAGCAGCCAGGGGGGGGCCCTCCACTTT.

In this sample, this clonotype turned up a few times. The chain links TRBV2 to TRBJ2-4; TRBD2 might be the D (5 bases). Trimming pared 7 bases from V and 8 bases from J, leaving 18 bases between. The CDR3 length is 14 residues. CDR1 is SNHLY, CDR2 FYNNEI, per germline. The CDR3 reads CASIDERRSDIQYF. DNA of the CDR3: TGTGCCAGCATTGATGAGCGGCGATCGGACATTCAGTACTTC.

The V gene is TRBV5-1, the J gene TRBJ2-4; 11 bases map to TRBD2. In germline, CDR1 is SGHRS, CDR2 YFSETQ. V gave up 4 bases and J gave up 4 bases; unmatched junction bases: 7. This CDR3 comprises 16 residues. CDR3 bases: TGCGCCAGCAGCCAACCGTTAGCGGGAGGGAAAAACATTCAGTACTTC. Residues: CASSQPLAGGKNIQYF. The entire variable domain, with the rest obtained from reference TRBV5-1 and TRBJ2-4, is as follows: KAGVTQTPRYLIKTRGQQVTLSCSPISGHRSVSWYQQTPGQGLQFLFEYFSETQRNKGNFPGRFSGRQFSNSRSEMNVSTLELGDSALYLCASSQPLAGGKNIQYFGAGTRLSVL.

This clonotype came up a few times. The chain joins TRBV6-2 or TRBV6-3 to TRBJ2-1, with TRBD2 matching over 7 bases. This CDR3 contains 16 residues. Germline CDR1 MNHEY, CDR2 SVGEGT. Trimming cost V 3 bases and J 2 bases; bases outside gene matches: 7. CDR3 sequence: CASSYGRARAYNEQFF. DNA of the CDR3: TGTGCCAGCAGTTATGGGAGGGCGCGGGCCTACAATGAGCAGTTCTTC.

At least ten counts were recorded for this clonotype. The chain recombines TRBV12-3 or TRBV12-4 with TRBJ1-3, with D possibly being TRBD1 (5 bases). The CDR3 consists of 13 residues. Trimming shortened V by 8 bases and J by 2 bases, and 10 bases separated the two germline ends. As DNA, the CDR3 is TGTGCCAGCTCGGGGGGGGCTGGAAACACCATATATTTT. Residues: CASSGGAGNTIYF.

This clonotype was seen at least ten times. This chain connects TRBV27 to TRBJ2-7; D is undetermined. The CDR3 spans 13 residues. Per germline, CDR1 MNHEY and CDR2 SMNVEV (reference sequence). V lost 4 bases and J 4 bases, leaving 11 bases between the germline ends. In DNA form, the CDR3 reads TGTGCCAGCAGTTACCTGGATGGATACGAGCAGTACTTC. It yields the protein CASSYLDGYEQYF.

This clonotype was detected only a few times. The chain combines TRBV12-3 or TRBV12-4 with TRBJ2-7, with 7 positions matching TRBD1. With V trimmed by 6 bases and J by 5 bases, 10 bases remained unmatched. The CDR3 loop spans 14 amino acids. The CDR3 region is CASSPGTDVDEQYF. CDR3 in DNA: TGTGCCAGCAGCCCCGGGACAGATGTGGACGAGCAGTACTTC.

This clonotype was counted at least ten times. This chain uses TRBV20-1 with TRBJ2-2; 7 positions match TRBD2. This CDR3 has 16 residues. The germline V gene encodes CDR1 DFQATT and CDR2 SNEGSKA (reference sequence). Trimming took 6 bases from V and 4 from J; bases not matched to a gene: 14. CDR3 in amino acids: CSARDSSGRSTGELFF. The CDR3 nucleotides read TGCAGTGCCCGAGACTCTAGCGGAAGAAGCACCGGGGAGCTGTTTTTT.

A word on this clonotype: A much larger clonotype is one base distant, so this may be a read error. Because the CDR3 is missing its conserved closing phenylalanine or tryptophan, this is likely a read error. The chain uses TRBV15 and TRBJ2-5, with 11 bases aligning to TRBD2. CDR3 length: 14 amino acids. V trimming: 3 bases; J trimming: 4 bases; junction bases outside the gene matches: 1. The germline V gene encodes CDR1 LNHNV and CDR2 YYDKDF (reference sequence). This CDR3 is CATSSLAGGETQYL. In nucleotides, the CDR3 is TGTGCCACCAGCAGTCTAGCGGGGGGAGAGACCCAGTACCTC.